The 22 T cell receptor beta chains below come from one sample, sequenced in a study of blood T cell repertoires in COVID-19. TCRdb's copy holds only in-frame clones and misses some; the assay was immunoSEQ multiplex PCR. The sample carries around 40,000 clones, less than 85% recorded once. The sample taken for sequencing was peripheral blood. The receptors derive from a man between 70 and 80 years old with acute or convalescent COVID-19.

This clone showed up just a few times. This chain links TRBV7-2 with TRBJ1-2; no firm D call. Per the germline V gene, CDR1 is SGHTA and CDR2 is FQGNSA. The CDR3 is 15 amino acids. The ends were cut back, 3 bases at V and 1 base at J, with 12 bases in the middle. CDR3 amino acids: CASSFDAEVNYGYTF. In DNA form, the CDR3 reads TGTGCCAGCAGCTTCGATGCGGAAGTTAACTATGGCTACACCTTC.

J is TRBJ1-1 and V is TRBV19, with D tentatively TRBD1 (5 bases). Germline CDR1 and CDR2: LNHDA and SQIVND (reference sequence). Trimming shortened V by 4 bases and J by 10 bases, and 16 bases separated the two germline ends. The CDR3 has 13 residues. CDR3 sequence reads: CASSTGGIGGAFF. In nucleotides, the CDR3 is TGTGCCAGTAGTACCGGGGGTATCGGGGGAGCTTTCTTT.

The genes are TRBV6-2 or TRBV6-3 and TRBJ2-7, with 8 bases that match TRBD1. Germline V CDR1 and CDR2: MNHEY, SVGEGT. The CDR3 has 15 residues. The ends lost 4 bases at V and 0 bases at J; junction bases unmatched: 5. DNA for the CDR3: TGTGCCAGCAGTTCGGGACAGGCGAGCTCCTACGAGCAGTACTTC. Protein product: CASSSGQASSYEQYF.

V is TRBV5-6 and J is TRBJ1-5; TRBD1 aligns across 8 bases. The CDR3 has 18 residues. Germline values: CDR1 SGHDT, CDR2 YYEEEE. With 4 bases clipped from V and 2 bases from J, the junction kept 14 bases outside the gene matches. The CDR3 sequence: CASSTWTGRVFGNQPQHF. In DNA form, the CDR3 reads TGTGCCAGCAGCACATGGACAGGGAGGGTGTTTGGCAATCAGCCCCAGCATTTT. Drawing the rest from reference TRBV5-6 and TRBJ1-5, the complete variable domain is DAGVTQSPTHLIKTRGQQVTLRCSPKSGHDTVSWYQQALGQGPQFIFQYYEEEERQRGNFPDRFSGHQFPNYSSELNVNALLLGDSALYLCASSTWTGRVFGNQPQHFGDGTRLSIL.

V is TRBV9 and J is TRBJ2-1; 9 nucleotides line up with TRBD2. Germline V lookup: CDR1 SGDLS, CDR2 YYNGEE. There are 15 residues in the CDR3. With V trimmed by 0 bases and J by 3 bases, 1 base remained unmatched. CDR3 amino acids: CASSVEREDYNEQFF. CDR3 nucleotides: TGTGCCAGCAGCGTAGAGCGGGAGGACTACAATGAGCAGTTCTTC.

V is TRBV9 and J is TRBJ1-4; D possibly corresponds to TRBD1 (5 bases). The V gene lost 4 bases and the J gene lost 8 bases, with 12 bases spanning the gap. This CDR3 has 13 residues. Germline values: CDR1 SGDLS, CDR2 YYNGEE. CDR3 loop: CASSTRDSEKLFF. The CDR3 DNA follows: TGTGCCAGCAGCACCCGGGACTCGGAAAAACTGTTTTTT.

Concerning this clone: One end of the junction fails to match germline, which may point to a read error. The CDR3 sequence is CASSLGTGDTYEQYF. CDR3 sequence (DNA): TGTGCTAGCAGCTTGGGGACAGGGGACACCTACGAGCAGTACTTC. This chain uses TRBV7-7 with TRBJ2-7; 10 bases match TRBD1. There are 15 residues in the CDR3. Germline CDR1 is SSHAT and CDR2 is FNYEAQ (reference sequence).

This chain links TRBV3-1 (or the pseudogene TRBV3-2) with TRBJ1-2, with a weak D call TRBD1 (6 bases). With 1 base removed from V and 4 bases from J, the gap between germline ends came to 7 bases. Germline V gene lookup returns CDR1 LGHDT and CDR2 YNNKEL (reference sequence). The length of the CDR3 is 13 residues. CDR3 DNA sequence: TGTGCCAGCAGCCAAGGGACAGCCTATGGCTACACCTTC. Residues: CASSQGTAYGYTF.

The chain links TRBV19 to TRBJ1-5; D is undetermined. This CDR3 is 15 amino acids long. Trimming took off 2 bases at V and 3 bases at J, with 11 bases between the two ends. Germline V gene lookup returns CDR1 LNHDA and CDR2 SQIVND (reference sequence). The CDR3 spells CASSIPRSLNQPQHF. The CDR3 DNA sequence: TGTGCCAGTAGTATACCACGGTCACTCAATCAGCCCCAGCATTTT.

V gene TRBV9 combines with J gene TRBJ1-2, with D hard to call. Germline CDR1 reads SGDLS; CDR2 reads YYNGEE. This CDR3 region has 16 residues. The V end lost 3 bases, the J end lost 3 bases, and 18 bases lay between the germline ends. Here the CDR3 reads CASSANPLQLDYGYTF. The CDR3, as DNA: TGTGCCAGCAGCGCCAACCCCCTACAGCTGGACTATGGCTACACCTTC. The full variable domain, rest sourced from reference TRBV9 and TRBJ1-2, is DSGVTQTPKHLITATGQRVTLRCSPRSGDLSVYWYQQSLDQGLQFLIQYYNGEERAKGNILERFSAQQFPDLHSELNLSSLELGDSALYFCASSANPLQLDYGYTFGSGTRLTVV.

The chain uses TRBV4-3 and TRBJ2-2, with D possibly being TRBD1 (6 bases). Germline V CDR1 and CDR2: LGHNA, YSLEER. CDR3 length equals 16 residues. V lost 1 base, J lost 4 bases, and 13 bases lay in between. The CDR3 DNA reads as TGCGCCAGCAGCCAAGTCGCAGGGGTTCCCACCGGGGAGCTGTTTTTT. Translating it yields CASSQVAGVPTGELFF.

This clone was found a few times. J is TRBJ1-1 and V is TRBV5-1, with D possibly TRBD1 on 6 matching bases. Germline loops: CDR1 SGHRS, CDR2 YFSETQ. V was pared by 4 bases and J by 0 bases, with 10 bases between. The CDR3 length is 14 residues. This CDR3 reads CASSTQGLNTEAFF. Here the CDR3 DNA reads TGCGCCAGCAGCACACAGGGTCTGAACACTGAAGCTTTCTTT.

The chain is built from TRBV11-3 and TRBJ2-1; 10 bases align to TRBD2. The CDR3 loop spans 16 amino acids. Unmatched junction bases numbered 11, after V lost 5 bases and J lost 7 bases. The germline V gene has CDR1 SGHNT and CDR2 YENEEA. This CDR3 reads CASSHLAGEGRNEQFF. CDR3 coding DNA: TGTGCCAGCAGCCACCTAGCGGGAGAGGGACGGAATGAGCAGTTCTTC.

In this sample, this clone turned up a few times. The J gene is TRBJ2-1, the V gene TRBV19, with 10 positions matching TRBD2. V lost 7 bases and J lost 6; bases outside the gene matches: 12. The CDR3 runs 16 residues. From germline, CDR1 is LNHDA and CDR2 SQIVND (reference sequence). The CDR3 bases are TGTGCCAGTACGCGGCTAGCGGGAGCGGAATCCAATGAGCAGTTCTTC. It is translated as CASTRLAGAESNEQFF. The entire variable domain, with the rest obtained from reference TRBV19 and TRBJ2-1, is as follows: DGGITQSPKYLFRKEGQNVTLSCEQNLNHDAMYWYRQDPGQGLRLIYYSQIVNDFQKGDIAEGYSVSREKKESFPLTVTSAQKNPTAFYLCASTRLAGAESNEQFFGPGTRLTVL.

V gene TRBV5-1 combines with J gene TRBJ1-1; maybe TRBD1 (5 bases). Germline loops: CDR1 SGHRS, CDR2 YFSETQ. Trimming took 4 bases from V and 5 from J, leaving 18 bases between them. This CDR3 has 15 residues. The CDR3 sequence: CASSPSPQAGTEAFF. CDR3 nucleotides: TGCGCCAGCAGCCCCAGCCCACAGGCTGGTACTGAAGCTTTCTTT.

This clone qualifies as medium-sized. The chain recombines TRBV7-2 with TRBJ2-7; 9 bases agree with TRBD1. V shed 6 bases, J shed 7 bases, and the junction held 7 bases outside the gene matches. There are 13 residues in the CDR3. Germline loops: CDR1 SGHTA, CDR2 FQGNSA. CDR3 sequence (DNA): TGTGCCAGCAGTGCACAGGGGGCGGGGGAGCAGTACTTC. Protein product: CASSAQGAGEQYF.

The V and J genes are TRBV19 and TRBJ2-7; D perhaps matches TRBD1 (6 bases). The CDR3 consists of 15 residues. The V end was cut by 3 bases, the J end by 0 bases, with 12 bases between. Germline CDR1 is LNHDA and CDR2 is SQIVND (reference sequence). CDR3: CASSILTGASYEQYF. Written as DNA, the CDR3 is TGTGCCAGTAGTATCCTGACAGGAGCCTCCTACGAGCAGTACTTC.

This chain uses TRBV4-1 with TRBJ2-7, with a tentative D call TRBD2 (5 bases). The CDR3 sequence is 14 residues long. V dropped 1 base and J dropped 2 bases, with 9 bases sitting between them. Germline V gene sequence: CDR1 MGHRA, CDR2 YSYEKL. CDR3 loop: CASSQGAETYEQYF. As DNA, the CDR3 is TGCGCCAGCAGCCAAGGAGCGGAAACCTACGAGCAGTACTTC.

J is TRBJ2-1 and V is TRBV12-3 or TRBV12-4; D uncertain. CDR3 length: 12 residues. V was cut by 6 bases and J by 5 bases, with 8 bases left in between. Written as DNA, the CDR3 is TGTGCCAGCAGGTCTACTGACAATGAGCAGTTCTTC. Translating it yields CASRSTDNEQFF.

V gene TRBV18 combines with J gene TRBJ1-1; perhaps TRBD1 as D (6 bases). Trimming shortened V by 4 bases and J by 2 bases, and 14 bases separated the two germline ends. This CDR3 has 15 amino acids. Per germline, CDR1 KGHSH and CDR2 LQKENI. This CDR3 is CASSLGGVPNTEAFF. In DNA, the CDR3 is TGTGCCAGCTCACTAGGGGGGGTCCCAAACACTGAAGCTTTCTTT.

The genes are TRBV5-1 and TRBJ2-5; D remains unclear. V lost 7 bases and J lost 0, with 7 bases in between. From germline, CDR1 is SGHRS and CDR2 YFSETQ. The CDR3 spans 12 residues. As DNA, the CDR3 is TGCGCCAGCCGCGACAACCAAGAGACCCAGTACTTC. It specifies CASRDNQETQYF.

CDR3: CASSAWGGNTEAFF. CDR3 DNA sequence: TGTGCCAGTAGTGCCTGGGGGGGGAACACTGAAGCTTTCTTT. The chain combines TRBV19 with TRBJ1-1; D is possibly TRBD1 (5 bases). Trimming left V 5 bases short and J 1 base short, with 11 bases between. The CDR3 loop spans 14 amino acids. Germline V gene sequence: CDR1 LNHDA, CDR2 SQIVND (reference sequence).